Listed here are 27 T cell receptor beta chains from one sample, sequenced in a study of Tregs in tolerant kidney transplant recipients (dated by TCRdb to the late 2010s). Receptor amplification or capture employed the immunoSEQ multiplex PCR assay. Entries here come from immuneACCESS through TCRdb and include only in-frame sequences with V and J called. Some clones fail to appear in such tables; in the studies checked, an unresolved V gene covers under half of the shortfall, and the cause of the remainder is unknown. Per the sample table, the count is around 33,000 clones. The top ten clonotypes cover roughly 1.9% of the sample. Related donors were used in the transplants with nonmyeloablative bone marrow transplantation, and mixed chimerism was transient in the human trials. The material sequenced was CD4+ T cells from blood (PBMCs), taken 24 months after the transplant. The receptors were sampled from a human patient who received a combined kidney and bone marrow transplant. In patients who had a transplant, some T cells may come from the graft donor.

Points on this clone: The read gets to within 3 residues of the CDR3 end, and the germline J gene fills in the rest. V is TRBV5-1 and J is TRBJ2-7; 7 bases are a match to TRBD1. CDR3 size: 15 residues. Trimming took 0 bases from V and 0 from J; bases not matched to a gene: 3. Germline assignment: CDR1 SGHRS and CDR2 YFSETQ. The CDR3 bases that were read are TGCGCCAGCAGCTTGGCGGCAGGGGGCTCCTACGAG. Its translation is CASSLAAGGSYE. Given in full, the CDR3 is CASSLAAGGSYEQYF.

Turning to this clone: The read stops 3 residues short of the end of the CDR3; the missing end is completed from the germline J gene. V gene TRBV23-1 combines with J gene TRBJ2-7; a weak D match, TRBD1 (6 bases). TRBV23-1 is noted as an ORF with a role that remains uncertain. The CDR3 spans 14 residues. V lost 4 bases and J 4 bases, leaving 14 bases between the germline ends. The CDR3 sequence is CASSPRQEPYEQYF. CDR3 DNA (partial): TGCGCCAGCAGTCCCCGACAGGAACCTTACGAG.

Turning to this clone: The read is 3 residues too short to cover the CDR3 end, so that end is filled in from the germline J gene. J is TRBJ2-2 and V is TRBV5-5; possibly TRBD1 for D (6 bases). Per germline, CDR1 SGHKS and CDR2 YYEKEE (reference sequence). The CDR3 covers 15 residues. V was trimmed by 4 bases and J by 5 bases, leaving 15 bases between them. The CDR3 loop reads CASSPEWGRTGELFF. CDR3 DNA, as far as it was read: TGTGCCAGCAGCCCGGAATGGGGGCGGACCGGGGAG. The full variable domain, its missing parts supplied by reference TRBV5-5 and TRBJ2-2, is DAGVTQSPTHLIKTRGQQVTLRCSPISGHKSVSWYQQVLGQGPQFIFQYYEKEERGRGNFPDRFSARQFPNYSSELNVNALLLGDSALYLCASSPEWGRTGELFFGEGSRLTVL.

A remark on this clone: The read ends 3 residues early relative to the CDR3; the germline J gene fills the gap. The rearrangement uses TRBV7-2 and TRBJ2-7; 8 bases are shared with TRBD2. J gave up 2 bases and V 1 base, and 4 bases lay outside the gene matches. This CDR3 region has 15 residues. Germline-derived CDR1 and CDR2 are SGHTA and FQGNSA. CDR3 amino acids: CASSLGLAGTYEQYF. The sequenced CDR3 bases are TGTGCCAGCAGCTTAGGTCTAGCGGGCACCTACGAG. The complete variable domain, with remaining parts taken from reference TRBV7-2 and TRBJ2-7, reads GAGVSQSPSNKVTEKGKDVELRCDPISGHTALYWYRQSLGQGLEFLIYFQGNSAPDKSGLPSDRFSAERTGGSVSTLTIQRTQQEDSAVYLCASSLGLAGTYEQYFGPGTRLTVT.

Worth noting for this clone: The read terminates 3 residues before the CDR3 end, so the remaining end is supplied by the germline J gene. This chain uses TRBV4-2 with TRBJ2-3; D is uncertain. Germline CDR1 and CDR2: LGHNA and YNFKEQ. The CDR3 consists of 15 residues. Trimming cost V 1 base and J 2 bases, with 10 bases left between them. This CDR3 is CASSQALTITDTQYF. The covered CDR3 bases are TGTGCCAGCAGCCAAGCCCTAACCATCACAGATACG.

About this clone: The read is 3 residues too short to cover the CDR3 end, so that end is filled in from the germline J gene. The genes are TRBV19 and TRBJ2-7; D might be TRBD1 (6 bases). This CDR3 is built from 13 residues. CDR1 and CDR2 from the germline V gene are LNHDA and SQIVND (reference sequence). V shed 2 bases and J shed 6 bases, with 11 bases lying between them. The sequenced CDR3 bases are TGTGCCAGTAGTATATTACAGGGTGGCGAG. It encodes CASSILQGGE. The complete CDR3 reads CASSILQGGEQYF.

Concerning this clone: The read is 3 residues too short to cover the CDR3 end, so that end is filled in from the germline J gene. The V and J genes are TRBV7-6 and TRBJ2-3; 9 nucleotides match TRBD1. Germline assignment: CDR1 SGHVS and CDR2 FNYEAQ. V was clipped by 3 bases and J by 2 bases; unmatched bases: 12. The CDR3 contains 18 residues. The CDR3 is CASSFEGGQGDDTDTQYF. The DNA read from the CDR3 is TGTGCCAGCAGCTTTGAGGGGGGACAGGGTGATGACACAGATACG.

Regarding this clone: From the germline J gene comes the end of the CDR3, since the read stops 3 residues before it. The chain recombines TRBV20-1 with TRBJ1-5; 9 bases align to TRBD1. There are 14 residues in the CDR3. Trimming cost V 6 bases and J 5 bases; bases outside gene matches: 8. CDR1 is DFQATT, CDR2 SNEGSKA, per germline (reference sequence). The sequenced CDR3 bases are TGCAGTGCCGCCCCGACAGGGGGTGATCAGCCC. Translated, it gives CSAAPTGGDQP. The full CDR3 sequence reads CSAAPTGGDQPQHF.

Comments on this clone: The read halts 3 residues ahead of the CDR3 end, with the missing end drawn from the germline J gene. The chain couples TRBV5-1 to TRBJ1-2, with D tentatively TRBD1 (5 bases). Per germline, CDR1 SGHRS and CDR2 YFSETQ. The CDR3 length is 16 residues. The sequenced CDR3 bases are TGCGCCAGCAGCTGGGGAGGGGTGTCGCAGGAGGGAGGC. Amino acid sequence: CASSWGGVSQEGG. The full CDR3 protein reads CASSWGGVSQEGGYTF.

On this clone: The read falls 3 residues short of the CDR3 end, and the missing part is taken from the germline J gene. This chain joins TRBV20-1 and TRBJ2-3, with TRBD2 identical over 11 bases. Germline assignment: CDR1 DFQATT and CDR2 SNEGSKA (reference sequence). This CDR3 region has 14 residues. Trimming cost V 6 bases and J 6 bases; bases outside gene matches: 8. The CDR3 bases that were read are TGCAGTGCGGGACCTAGCGGGAGGCCCGATACG. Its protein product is CSAGPSGRPDT. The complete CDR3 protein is CSAGPSGRPDTQYF.

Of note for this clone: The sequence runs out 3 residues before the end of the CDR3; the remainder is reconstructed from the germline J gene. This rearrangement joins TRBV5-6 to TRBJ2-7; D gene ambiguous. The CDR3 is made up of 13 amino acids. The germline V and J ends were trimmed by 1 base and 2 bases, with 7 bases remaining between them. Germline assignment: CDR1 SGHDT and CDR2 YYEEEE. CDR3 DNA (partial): TGTGCCAGCAGCTTGTGGCAGACCTACGAG. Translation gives CASSLWQTYE. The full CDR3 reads CASSLWQTYEQYF.

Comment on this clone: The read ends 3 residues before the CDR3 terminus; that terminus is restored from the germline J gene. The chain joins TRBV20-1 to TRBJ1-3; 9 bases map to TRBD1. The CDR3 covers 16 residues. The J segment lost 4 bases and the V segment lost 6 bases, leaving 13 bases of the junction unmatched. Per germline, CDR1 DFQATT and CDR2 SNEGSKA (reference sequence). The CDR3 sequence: CSASLGQGLGGNTIYF. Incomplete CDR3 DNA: TGCAGTGCAAGCCTGGGACAGGGCCTGGGAGGAAACACC.

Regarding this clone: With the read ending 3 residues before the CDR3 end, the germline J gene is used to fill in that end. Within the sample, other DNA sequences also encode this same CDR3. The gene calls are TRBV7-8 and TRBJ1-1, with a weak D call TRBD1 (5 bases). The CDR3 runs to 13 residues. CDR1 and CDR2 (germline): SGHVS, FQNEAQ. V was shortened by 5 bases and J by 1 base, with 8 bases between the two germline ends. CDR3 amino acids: CASSRDRNTEAFF. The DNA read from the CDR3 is TGTGCCAGCAGCAGAGACAGGAACACTGAA.

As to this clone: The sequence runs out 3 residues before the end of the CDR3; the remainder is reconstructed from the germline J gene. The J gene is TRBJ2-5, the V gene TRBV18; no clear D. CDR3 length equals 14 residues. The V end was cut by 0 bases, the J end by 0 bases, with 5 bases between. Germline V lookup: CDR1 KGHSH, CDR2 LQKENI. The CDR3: CASSPPSHQETQYF. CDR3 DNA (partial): TGTGCCAGCTCACCACCATCTCACCAAGAGACC. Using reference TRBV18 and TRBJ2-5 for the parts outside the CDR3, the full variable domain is NAGVMQNPRHLVRRRGQEARLRCSPMKGHSHVYWYRQLPEEGLKFMVYLQKENIIDESGMPKERFSAEFPKEGPSILRIQQVVRGDSAAYFCASSPPSHQETQYFGPGTRLLVL.

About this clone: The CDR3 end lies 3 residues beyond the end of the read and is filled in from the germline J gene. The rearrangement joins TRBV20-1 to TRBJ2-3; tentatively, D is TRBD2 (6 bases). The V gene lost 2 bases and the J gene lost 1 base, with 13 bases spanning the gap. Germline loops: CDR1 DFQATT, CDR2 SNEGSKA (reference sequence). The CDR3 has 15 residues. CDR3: CSARWPSDGTDTQYF. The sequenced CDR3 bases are TGCAGTGCTAGATGGCCTAGCGATGGCACAGATACG.

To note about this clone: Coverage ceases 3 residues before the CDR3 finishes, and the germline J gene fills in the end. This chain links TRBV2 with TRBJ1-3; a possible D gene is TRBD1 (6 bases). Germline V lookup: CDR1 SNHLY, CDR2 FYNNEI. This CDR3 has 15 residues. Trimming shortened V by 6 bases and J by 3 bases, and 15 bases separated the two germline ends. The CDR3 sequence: CASRLQGPLGNTIYF. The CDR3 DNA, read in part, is TGTGCCAGCAGGTTACAGGGCCCTCTTGGAAACACC. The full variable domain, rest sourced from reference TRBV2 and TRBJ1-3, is EPEVTQTPSHQVTQMGQEVILRCVPISNHLYFYWYRQILGQKVEFLVSFYNNEISEKSEIFDDQFSVERPDGSNFTLKIRSTKLEDSAMYFCASRLQGPLGNTIYFGEGSWLTVV.

The part of the CDR3 DNA that was read is TGTGCCAGCAGCTTAGAGACCACGGGAGAGACC. As protein: CASSLETTGET. The complete CDR3 protein is CASSLETTGETQYF. The chain combines TRBV11-2 with TRBJ2-5; D gene unclear. The read comes to an end 3 residues before the CDR3 does, leaving the germline J gene to fill in the end. The CDR3 spans 14 residues. CDR1 is SGHAT, CDR2 FQNNGV, per germline. The ends were cut back, 0 bases at V and 4 bases at J, with 9 bases in the middle.

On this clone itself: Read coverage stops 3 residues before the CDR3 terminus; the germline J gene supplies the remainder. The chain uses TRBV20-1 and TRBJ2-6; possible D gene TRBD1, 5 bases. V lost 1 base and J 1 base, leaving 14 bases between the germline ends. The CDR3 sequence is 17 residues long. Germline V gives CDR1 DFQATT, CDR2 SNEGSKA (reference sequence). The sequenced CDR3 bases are TGCAGTGCTAGAGTACAAAGGGGAACATCTGGGGCCAACGTC. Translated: CSARVQRGTSGANV. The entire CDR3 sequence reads CSARVQRGTSGANVLTF.

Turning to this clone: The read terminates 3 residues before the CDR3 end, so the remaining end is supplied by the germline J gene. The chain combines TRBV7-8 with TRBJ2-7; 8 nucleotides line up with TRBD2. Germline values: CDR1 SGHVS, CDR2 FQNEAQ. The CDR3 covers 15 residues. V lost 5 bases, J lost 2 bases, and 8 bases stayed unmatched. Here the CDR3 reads CASSPFAGGPYEQYF. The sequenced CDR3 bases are TGTGCCAGCAGCCCATTCGCGGGAGGACCCTACGAG.

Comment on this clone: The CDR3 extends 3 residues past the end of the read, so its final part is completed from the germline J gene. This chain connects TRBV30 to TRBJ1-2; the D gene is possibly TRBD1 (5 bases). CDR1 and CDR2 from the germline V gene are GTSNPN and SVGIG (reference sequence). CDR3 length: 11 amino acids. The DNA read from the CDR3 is TGTGCCTGGAGTTTGGGGCGGAGC. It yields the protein CAWSLGRS. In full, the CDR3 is CAWSLGRSYTF.

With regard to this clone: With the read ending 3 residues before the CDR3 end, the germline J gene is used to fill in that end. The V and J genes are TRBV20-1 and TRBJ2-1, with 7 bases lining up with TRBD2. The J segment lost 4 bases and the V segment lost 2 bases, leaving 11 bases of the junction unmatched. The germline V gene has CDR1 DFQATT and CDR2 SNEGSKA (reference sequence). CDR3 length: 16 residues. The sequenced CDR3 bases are TGCAGTGCTAGACCCACCCTAGCGGATTGGTACAATGAG. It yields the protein CSARPTLADWYNE. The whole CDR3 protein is CSARPTLADWYNEQFF.

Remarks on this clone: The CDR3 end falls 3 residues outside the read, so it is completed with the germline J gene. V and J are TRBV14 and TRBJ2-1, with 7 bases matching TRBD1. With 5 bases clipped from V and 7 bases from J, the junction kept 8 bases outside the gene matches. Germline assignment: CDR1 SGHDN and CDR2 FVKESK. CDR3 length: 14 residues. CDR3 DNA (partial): TGTGCCAGCAGCAAAAATGCACAGGGGAATGAG. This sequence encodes CASSKNAQGNE. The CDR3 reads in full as CASSKNAQGNEQFF.

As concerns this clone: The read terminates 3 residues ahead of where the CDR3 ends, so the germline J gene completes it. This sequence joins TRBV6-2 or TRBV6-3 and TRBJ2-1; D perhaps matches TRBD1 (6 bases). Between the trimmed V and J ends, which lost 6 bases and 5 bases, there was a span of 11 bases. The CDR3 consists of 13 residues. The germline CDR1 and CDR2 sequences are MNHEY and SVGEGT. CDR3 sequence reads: CASSGQTDNEQFF. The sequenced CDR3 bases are TGTGCCAGCAGCGGACAGACAGACAATGAG.

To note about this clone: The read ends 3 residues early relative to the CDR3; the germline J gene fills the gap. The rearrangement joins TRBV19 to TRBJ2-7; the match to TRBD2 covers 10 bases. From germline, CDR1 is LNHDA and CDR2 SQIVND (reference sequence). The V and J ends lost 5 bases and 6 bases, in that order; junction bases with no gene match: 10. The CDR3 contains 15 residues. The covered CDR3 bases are TGTGCCAGTAGTCAGCTAGCGGGAGTAACCTCCGAG. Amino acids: CASSQLAGVTSE. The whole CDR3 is CASSQLAGVTSEQYF.

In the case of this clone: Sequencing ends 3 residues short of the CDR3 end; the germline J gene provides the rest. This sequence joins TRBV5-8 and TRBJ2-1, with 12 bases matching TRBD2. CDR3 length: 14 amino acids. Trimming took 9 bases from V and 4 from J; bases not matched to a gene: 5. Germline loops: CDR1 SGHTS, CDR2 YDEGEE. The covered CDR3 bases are TGTGCCACCGGGCTAGCGGGAGGGTACAATGAG. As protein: CATGLAGGYNE. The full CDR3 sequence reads CATGLAGGYNEQFF.

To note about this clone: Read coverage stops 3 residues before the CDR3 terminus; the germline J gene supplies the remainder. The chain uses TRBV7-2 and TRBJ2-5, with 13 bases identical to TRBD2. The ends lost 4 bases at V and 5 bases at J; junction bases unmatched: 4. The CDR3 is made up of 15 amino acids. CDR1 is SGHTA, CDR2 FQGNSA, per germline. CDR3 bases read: TGTGCCAGCAGCTGGGCACTAGCGGGAGGGGAGACC. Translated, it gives CASSWALAGGET. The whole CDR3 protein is CASSWALAGGETQYF.

The part of the CDR3 DNA that was read is TGCAGCGCTATGGACAGGGGGCACCCCTTCGTGAACACTGAA. This gives the protein CSAMDRGHPFVNTE. The entire CDR3 is CSAMDRGHPFVNTEAFF. The rearrangement links TRBV29-1 to TRBJ1-1; 11 nucleotides align to TRBD1. The read falls 3 residues short of the CDR3 end, and the missing part is taken from the germline J gene. Germline V gene lookup returns CDR1 SQVTM and CDR2 ANQGSEA. The V segment lost 7 bases and the J segment 0 bases; nucleotides outside the gene matches: 13. The CDR3 runs 17 residues.